The present T cell receptor (beta chain) was sequenced within a study of human T cells and chemical hapten exposure. Across the whole study: Sensitization used 2% DPC on about 2 cm by about 2 cm upper inner arm skin.

TCRdb called the RACE reads again in MiXCR, with one record for every CDR3 protein. Counted here are more than 250,000 distinct CDR3 sequences, approximately 7.5% occurring once; the ten biggest clones make up about 1.1%. This sample's time point: pre-sensitization, week 0. The treatment here: therapeutic diphenylcyclopropenone sensitization with weekly scalp DPC. Looked up from germline, CDR1 is SGHTA and CDR2 is FQGNSA. V dropped 5 bases and J dropped 2 bases, with 12 bases sitting between them. The CDR3 spans 15 residues. The table lists this clonotype with a few counts. The clonotype comes from a man between 18 and 29 years old with alopecia areata. Some clones in this sample may be carry-over from other donors' samples. The input for sequencing was whole blood, taken in connection with sensitization to the hapten diphenylcyclopropenone (DPC). This chain connects TRBV7-2 to TRBJ1-4; D is uncertain. The CDR3 DNA follows: TGTGCCAGCAGCAAGAGGCCGGCTACTAATGAAAAACTGTTTTTT. Amino acid sequence: CASSKRPATNEKLFF.